This passage covers 8 T cell receptor beta chains from one sample sequenced in a study of blood T cell repertoires in COVID-19. The method was immunoSEQ multiplex PCR; TCRdb's version includes in-frame clones alone and lacks a portion of them. The sample lists approximately 190,000 clones, roughly 90% occurring once. The sample taken for sequencing was peripheral blood. Receptors were obtained from a woman in her 40s who had recovered from COVID-19.

This chain links TRBV11-2 with TRBJ2-2; TRBD1 agrees at 11 bases. V shed 0 bases, J shed 0 bases, and the junction held 0 bases outside the gene matches. The germline V gene has CDR1 SGHAT and CDR2 FQNNGV. The length of the CDR3 is 17 residues. CDR3 sequence: CASSLEGQGANTGELFF. For the CDR3, the DNA is TGTGCCAGCAGCTTAGAGGGACAGGGGGCGAACACCGGGGAGCTGTTTTTT.

The chain carries TRBV25-1 and TRBJ1-1; TRBD1 matches 9 bases. CDR3 length: 16 amino acids. In germline, CDR1 is MGHDK, CDR2 SYGVNS. With V trimmed by 2 bases and J by 5 bases, 9 bases remained unmatched. CDR3: CASSEPSGQGRTEAFF. CDR3 bases: TGTGCCAGCAGTGAACCATCGGGACAGGGACGGACTGAAGCTTTCTTT.

The chain links TRBV9 to TRBJ2-7; 9 bases match TRBD1. Germline CDR1 SGDLS, CDR2 YYNGEE. The CDR3 is made up of 15 amino acids. V shed 1 base and J 6 bases; nucleotides not matched to a gene: 8. In DNA, the CDR3 is TGTGCCAGCAGCGTAACGGACAGGGGACGTGGCGAGCAGTACTTC. Residues: CASSVTDRGRGEQYF.

Here the CDR3 DNA reads TGTGCCAGCAGCTCCGACAGGGTTGGGAATGAAAAACTGTTTTTT. This gives the protein CASSSDRVGNEKLFF. V usage is TRBV6-6 and J usage is TRBJ1-4; 7 bases are shared with TRBD1. This CDR3 spans 15 amino acids. Germline loops: CDR1 MNHNY, CDR2 SVGAGI (reference sequence). Unmatched junction bases numbered 9, after V lost 6 bases and J lost 5 bases.

The chain uses TRBV7-9 and TRBJ2-7, with a possible D match to TRBD1 (6 bases). The CDR3 spans 14 residues. V lost 5 bases and J lost 2, with 13 bases in between. CDR1 and CDR2 from the germline V gene are SEHNR and FQNEAQ (reference sequence). CDR3 protein: CASSSWTVPYEQYF. CDR3 nucleotides: TGTGCCAGCAGCAGTTGGACAGTCCCCTACGAGCAGTACTTC.

The rearrangement joins TRBV6-5 to TRBJ1-2; a possible D gene is TRBD1 (5 bases). The CDR3 totals 12 residues. Germline V CDR1 and CDR2: MNHEY, SVGAGI. The V end was cut by 6 bases, the J end by 8 bases, with 13 bases between. CDR3 sequence reads: CASSPNQGGYTF. DNA of the CDR3: TGTGCCAGCAGCCCGAACCAGGGAGGCTACACCTTC.

The chain recombines TRBV3-1 (or the pseudogene TRBV3-2) with TRBJ2-1, with 9 bases that match TRBD2. The CDR3 consists of 16 residues. The germline gives CDR1 LGHDT, CDR2 YNNKEL (reference sequence). Trimming cost V 0 bases and J 1 base; bases outside gene matches: 1. The CDR3 bases are TGTGCCAGCAGCCAAGATACTAGCGGGTCCTACAATGAGCAGTTCTTC. It codes for CASSQDTSGSYNEQFF.

The V gene is TRBV18, the J gene TRBJ1-1; D gene ambiguous. The CDR3 sequence is 16 residues long. Trimming stripped 1 base from V and 5 bases from J, with 17 bases between. Germline V CDR1 and CDR2: KGHSH, LQKENI. The DNA of the CDR3 is TGTGCCAGCTCACCACAGGCAGGAACCTACGGTACTGAAGCTTTCTTT. As protein: CASSPQAGTYGTEAFF.